One and the same sample provided the 16 T cell receptor beta chains below, sequenced in a study of CD8+ T cells in alopecia areata. RNA extraction and reverse transcription yielded cDNA as sequencing template. TCRdb's table, derived via immunoSEQ multiplex PCR, lists solely in-frame clones and lacks some. Found here are under 65,000 clones, about 40% of them singletons; the top ten hold around 54%. Sequencing was done on a sample of NKG2D-low CD8+ T cells sorted from blood. The origin of the receptors is a human donor with alopecia areata.

The rearrangement links TRBV2 to TRBJ2-7; a weak D match, TRBD2 (6 bases). V lost 8 bases and J 2 bases, leaving 13 bases between the germline ends. Germline CDR1 SNHLY, CDR2 FYNNEI. This CDR3 spans 13 amino acids. For the CDR3, the DNA is TGTGCCAGCCTGGGGGGACCCCCCTACGAGCAGTACTTC. This gives the protein CASLGGPPYEQYF.

This chain links TRBV19 with TRBJ2-5, with a tentative D call TRBD2 (7 bases). Germline lookup yields CDR1 LNHDA and CDR2 SQIVND (reference sequence). This CDR3 region has 19 residues. V lost 3 bases and J 5 bases, leaving 28 bases between the germline ends. Written as DNA, the CDR3 is TGTGCCAGTAGTATCACAGTTGGCGGGGGCCTCTCGAAGGGGGAGACCCAGTACTTC. Translated: CASSITVGGGLSKGETQYF.

This clone was observed many times. The gene calls are TRBV9 and TRBJ2-2; 7 bases are a match to TRBD1. V dropped 4 bases and J dropped 0; count of bases not matched to a gene: 6. CDR1 and CDR2 (germline): SGDLS, YYNGEE. This CDR3 contains 16 residues. CDR3 bases: TGTGCCAGCAGCTCGGGACAGTCAACGAACACCGGGGAGCTGTTTTTT. Its protein is CASSSGQSTNTGELFF.

The chain couples TRBV25-1 to TRBJ2-2; no definite D call. CDR3 size: 14 residues. Trimming cost V 4 bases and J 0 bases, with 6 bases left between them. Germline CDR1 and CDR2: MGHDK and SYGVNS. CDR3 DNA: TGTGCCAGCAGTGGCCCTACGAACACCGGGGAGCTGTTTTTT. As protein: CASSGPTNTGELFF.

The rearrangement links TRBV9 to TRBJ2-3, with a weak D call TRBD2 (6 bases). V was trimmed by 0 bases and J by 0 bases, leaving 8 bases between them. The CDR3 totals 15 residues. Germline lookup yields CDR1 SGDLS and CDR2 YYNGEE. For the CDR3, the DNA is TGTGCCAGCAGCGTAGGCCTAGCGAGCACAGATACGCAGTATTTT. This codes for CASSVGLASTDTQYF.

The V gene is TRBV9, the J gene TRBJ2-7, with D hard to call. The germline V and J ends were trimmed by 3 bases and 4 bases, with 5 bases remaining between them. The germline CDR1 and CDR2 sequences are SGDLS and YYNGEE. This CDR3 is built from 11 residues. CDR3 sequence reads: CASSGRYEQYF. CDR3 nucleotide sequence: TGTGCCAGCAGCGGCCGGTACGAGCAGTACTTC.

Concerning this clone: The junction departs from germline at one end; a sequencing error may be responsible. The chain joins TRBV13 to TRBJ2-7, with unresolved D. Germline V gene data show CDR1 as PRHDT and CDR2 as FYEKMQ (reference sequence). This CDR3 has 12 residues. The CDR3 region is CASSQDVGEQYF. The CDR3 coding sequence is TGCGCCAGCAGCCAAGATGTGGGCGAGCAGTACTTC.

The rearrangement uses TRBV27 and TRBJ1-2; D ambiguous. This CDR3 region has 13 residues. Per germline, CDR1 MNHEY and CDR2 SMNVEV (reference sequence). V lost 8 bases to trimming and J lost 4 bases, with 14 bases between them. CDR3 coding DNA: TGTGCCAGCGCCCCCGCCCAGCGCTATGGCTACACCTTC. Translating gives CASAPAQRYGYTF.

The chain recombines TRBV25-1 with TRBJ2-5; a weak D match, TRBD2 (5 bases). Trimming stripped 1 base from V and 4 bases from J, with 10 bases between. The CDR3 sequence is 14 residues long. Germline lookup yields CDR1 MGHDK and CDR2 SYGVNS. CDR3 coding DNA: TGTGCCAGCAGTGAATTCCGGGCGGGAGAGACCCAGTACTTC. Translating gives CASSEFRAGETQYF.

This clone has only one observation. This chain uses TRBV4-3 with TRBJ2-1; TRBD2 agrees at 9 bases. The germline gives CDR1 LGHNA, CDR2 YSLEER. J gave up 0 bases and V 0 bases, and 12 bases lay outside the gene matches. The CDR3 has 20 amino acids. The CDR3 region has the DNA TGCGCCAGCAGCCAAGATCTAGTGGGTAGCGGGGGCCACTCCTACAATGAGCAGTTCTTC. Translation: CASSQDLVGSGGHSYNEQFF.

The chain uses TRBV4-1 and TRBJ2-7; perhaps D is TRBD1 or TRBD2 (5 bases each). V lost 5 bases and J lost 3, with 11 bases in between. Germline V gives CDR1 MGHRA, CDR2 YSYEKL. The CDR3 sequence is 13 residues long. CDR3 nucleotide sequence: TGCGCCAGCAGCAGGGGACCGAGCTACGAGCAGTACTTC. Protein: CASSRGPSYEQYF.

The table lists this clone with a count of one. The rearrangement links TRBV4-1 to TRBJ2-7; 8 positions agree with TRBD2. With V trimmed by 3 bases and J by 3 bases, 7 bases remained unmatched. CDR3 length: 15 amino acids. Germline V gene data show CDR1 as MGHRA and CDR2 as YSYEKL. This CDR3 is CASSHTGTRGYEQYF. In DNA, the CDR3 is TGCGCCAGCAGCCATACCGGGACTAGGGGCTACGAGCAGTACTTC.

The gene calls are TRBV28 and TRBJ2-7; D may be TRBD2 (5 bases). This CDR3 region has 14 residues. Germline-derived CDR1 and CDR2 are MDHEN and SYDVKM. V shed 5 bases and J shed 2 bases, with 13 bases lying between them. CDR3 region: CASSPQLVPYEQYF. CDR3 bases: TGTGCCAGCAGTCCACAACTAGTCCCCTACGAGCAGTACTTC.

This chain uses TRBV29-1 with TRBJ2-1, with TRBD2 as a possible D gene (6 bases). V shed 5 bases and J shed 0 bases, with 8 bases lying between them. Germline values: CDR1 SQVTM, CDR2 ANQGSEA. This CDR3 is 13 amino acids long. CDR3 sequence reads: CSVRGSSYNEQFF. The CDR3 nucleotides read TGCAGCGTTCGGGGGAGCTCCTACAATGAGCAGTTCTTC.

V usage is TRBV7-9 and J usage is TRBJ2-2, with TRBD2 identical over 8 bases. The V gene end was trimmed by 5 bases and the J gene end by 2 bases; junction bases not matched to a gene: 7. Germline CDR1 SEHNR, CDR2 FQNEAQ (reference sequence). The CDR3 length is 16 residues. CDR3 amino acids: CASSPRLARNTGELFF. The CDR3 DNA follows: TGTGCCAGCAGCCCTAGACTAGCGCGCAACACCGGGGAGCTGTTTTTT.

The V and J genes are TRBV30 and TRBJ1-2; no clear D gene. The germline CDR1 and CDR2 sequences are GTSNPN and SVGIG (reference sequence). Trimming stripped 1 base from V and 0 bases from J, with 18 bases between. The CDR3 length is 17 residues. The CDR3 DNA reads as TGTGCCTGGAGTGGCACAAAGCCGGGGAGCGCTAACTATGGCTACACCTTC. Translated, it gives CAWSGTKPGSANYGYTF.